A selection of T cell receptor beta chains follows, all from one sample in a study of blood T cell repertoires in COVID-19. Clones were read by immunoSEQ multiplex PCR, and TCRdb kept only the in-frame ones, dropping some. Of fewer than 150,000 clones listed, 85% are singletons. Sequencing input: peripheral blood. These receptors all come from a human donor in a cohort sampled during active COVID-19. The CDR3 runs from the conserved cysteine through the conserved F or W. D genes are given only for firm matches. A row's size may be missing; if present it is once, few, many or a size class.

d_gene,j_gene,v_gene,abundance,CDR3aa,CDR3nt
-,TRBJ1-2,TRBV6-5,-,CASSQGYGYTF,TGTGCCAGCAGTCAGGGCTATGGCTACACCTTC
-,TRBJ2-1,TRBV19,-,CASTAGRNEQFF,TGTGCCAGTACCGCAGGGCGGAATGAGCAGTTCTTC
TRBD1,TRBJ1-4,TRBV30,-,CAWRSGTGWEKLFF,TGTGCCTGGAGATCCGGGACAGGGTGGGAAAAACTGTTTTTT
-,TRBJ2-5,TRBV20-1,-,CSAIRRETQYF,TGCAGTGCTATAAGGCGGGAGACCCAGTACTTC
-,TRBJ2-1,TRBV11-2,-,CASSLAYRGGEQFF,TGTGCCAGCAGCTTAGCCTATAGGGGGGGAGAGCAGTTCTTC
TRBD1,TRBJ1-1,TRBV2,-,CASSSPGQVGTEAFF,TGTGCCAGCAGTTCACCTGGACAGGTGGGCACTGAAGCTTTCTTT
-,TRBJ1-2,TRBV11-2,-,CASRYREGYGYTF,TGTGCCAGCAGATACAGGGAGGGCTATGGCTACACCTTC
-,TRBJ2-7,TRBV6-6,-,CASGLSQGLEQYF,TGTGCCAGCGGTCTTTCCCAGGGGCTCGAGCAGTACTTC
TRBD2,TRBJ2-2,TRBV10-2,-,CASTWGGAFSTGELFF,TGCGCCAGCACCTGGGGAGGGGCTTTTAGCACCGGGGAGCTGTTTTTT
-,TRBJ2-1,TRBV13,once,CASSGGYNEQFF,TGTGCCAGCAGCGGGGGGTACAATGAGCAGTTCTTC
-,TRBJ1-6,TRBV5-5,-,CASSPSVRVHSPLHF,TGTGCCAGCAGCCCCTCCGTCAGGGTTCATTCACCCCTCCACTTT
TRBD1,TRBJ1-2,TRBV9,-,CASSVGQGALGYGYTF,TGTGCCAGCAGCGTCGGACAGGGGGCGCTTGGCTATGGCTACACCTTC
TRBD1,TRBJ1-4,TRBV5-4,few,CASSPGIQGGANEKLFF,TGTGCCAGCAGCCCGGGAATACAGGGGGGTGCTAATGAAAAACTGTTTTTT
TRBD2,TRBJ2-1,TRBV11-2,-,CASSHGLAGKKGEQFF,TGTGCCAGCAGCCACGGACTAGCGGGCAAAAAGGGTGAGCAGTTCTTC
-,TRBJ2-3,TRBV10-3,-,CAISESGSTDTQYF,TGTGCCATCAGTGAGTCGGGCAGCACAGATACGCAGTATTTT
TRBD2,TRBJ2-5,TRBV3-1/TRBV3-2,-,CASSLAVGGARETQYF,TGTGCCAGCAGCCTGGCGGTCGGGGGGGCCCGGGAGACCCAGTACTTC
-,TRBJ1-5,TRBV4-2,-,CASSRTAYQPQHF,TGTGCCAGCAGCCGGACAGCCTATCAGCCCCAGCATTTT
TRBD1,TRBJ1-1,TRBV5-1,-,CASTSADRGEAFF,TGCGCCAGCACTTCTGCGGACAGGGGTGAAGCTTTCTTT
-,TRBJ1-1,TRBV5-4,-,CASSLGQGSEAFF,TGTGCCAGCAGCTTGGGGCAGGGGAGTGAAGCTTTCTTT
-,TRBJ2-5,TRBV6-2/TRBV6-3,once,CASSPSPLARNGETQYF,TGTGCCAGCAGCCCGTCACCTCTAGCGAGGAATGGGGAGACCCAGTACTTC
-,TRBJ1-2,TRBV10-3,-,CAISESLGGHGYTF,TGTGCCATCAGTGAGTCTTTAGGGGGACATGGCTACACCTTC
TRBD1,TRBJ1-2,TRBV5-4,-,CASSSRDRVYTF,TGTGCCAGCAGCTCCCGGGACAGGGTATACACCTTC
-,TRBJ1-5,TRBV23-1,few,CASSQSGEGQPQHF,TGCGCCAGCAGTCAGTCCGGGGAGGGTCAGCCCCAGCATTTT
TRBD2,TRBJ2-3,TRBV15,-,CATSSSTSGAPKYF,TGTGCCACCAGCAGCTCCACTAGCGGGGCCCCCAAGTATTTT
TRBD1,TRBJ1-2,TRBV6-6,-,CASSPMGQGVANYGYTF,TGTGCCAGCAGTCCCATGGGACAGGGGGTAGCTAACTATGGCTACACCTTC
-,TRBJ1-5,TRBV19,-,CASTPTRSGRSNQPQHF,TGTGCCAGTACCCCTACCCGGTCCGGTCGGAGCAATCAGCCCCAGCATTTT
-,TRBJ1-4,TRBV2,-,CASSLLGGVREKLFF,TGTGCCAGCAGTCTCCTTGGGGGGGTTCGTGAAAAACTGTTTTTT
TRBD1,TRBJ2-7,TRBV29-1,few,CSVATGDEQYF,TGCAGCGTGGCGACAGGGGACGAGCAGTACTTC
-,TRBJ1-2,TRBV9,-,CASSANIPGYGYTF,TGTGCCAGCAGCGCTAACATTCCGGGGTATGGCTACACCTTC
-,TRBJ2-1,TRBV24-1,-,CATSDPVAGADNEQFF,TGTGCCACCAGTGATCCCGTGGCGGGGGCAGACAATGAGCAGTTCTTC
-,TRBJ2-1,TRBV11-3,once,CASSSDGQGGNEQFF,TGTGCCAGCAGCTCAGATGGGCAGGGGGGCAATGAGCAGTTCTTC
TRBD1,TRBJ2-5,TRBV5-1,-,CASSTGHRGETQYF,TGCGCCAGCAGCACCGGGCACAGGGGGGAGACCCAGTACTTC
-,TRBJ1-4,TRBV6-5,-,CASSRQTEEKLFF,TGTGCCAGCAGTCGACAGACAGAGGAAAAACTGTTTTTT
TRBD1,TRBJ1-4,TRBV4-2,-,CASSQDSPGQVKLFF,TGTGCCAGCAGCCAAGACTCGCCGGGACAGGTCAAACTGTTTTTT
TRBD1,TRBJ1-5,TRBV19,-,CASSKWDREGQPQHF,TGTGCCAGTAGTAAGTGGGACAGGGAGGGTCAGCCCCAGCATTTT
TRBD2,TRBJ2-3,TRBV5-1,-,CASSLRTSGASETQYF,TGCGCCAGCAGCTTGAGGACTAGCGGGGCCTCCGAGACGCAGTATTTT
-,TRBJ1-4,TRBV29-1,-,CSVEDSLDEKLFF,TGCAGCGTTGAAGATAGTCTGGATGAAAAACTGTTTTTT